The T cell receptor beta chain under discussion was sequenced for a study of spatial heterogeneity in lung cancer (dated by TCRdb to the late 2010s). In terms of the full investigation: More beta-chain than alpha-chain transcripts were consistently detected, likely reflecting higher beta-chain transcript abundance. The study linked features of the TCR repertoire to counts of nonsynonymous mutations, which were determined by whole-exome sequencing of tumor tissue. Both alpha and beta chains were TCR-sequenced in samples taken at surgery, namely 220 tumor regions, fewer than 80 matched nontumor lung samples and about 54 PBMC samples. In non-small cell lung cancer, the study made a quantitative comparison of TCR alpha and beta repertoires among multiple tumor regions, matched nontumor lung and blood. In the raw uncorrected reads, each unique combination of TCR and UMI appeared on average more than ten times. Study-wide conclusions, independent of this receptor: Ubiquitous expanded tumor TCRs showed up in blood more often at tumor resection than at routine follow-up. Confirming at a functional level the hypothesis that regional TCRs recognize regional mutations was considered to require additional single-cell paired TCR alpha and beta sequencing.

V has 5 bases trimmed and J has 5 bases trimmed; junction bases matching no gene number 9. Its CDR3 holds 15 amino acids, cysteine through phenylalanine. Just the 45-base CDR3 DNA is kept, in frame starting at base 1. As encoded in the germline V gene (reference sequence), CDR1 is DFQATT while CDR2 is SNEGSKA. Sample time point, as interpreted from the label and publication: sample taken at primary tumor resection. Donors were 72 patients with early-stage, untreated non-small cell lung cancer from the lung TRACERx cohort. For TCR sequencing, whole RNA was extracted from tumor and nontumor lung tissue, or from cryopreserved PBMC samples, and no cell sorting was done. Patients were selected for TCR sequencing only if sufficient RNA was available from at least two tumor regions. This clonotype was detected only a few times. The target of this receptor is not known. Base qualities are not at hand, and no much larger clone is one base apart.

Libraries were built with 5' RACE. Sequenced on a NextSeq 500. The TCR library protocol attached a unique molecular identifier to each TCR cDNA molecule to allow correction of PCR and sequencing errors. As for how the authors treated the data: Decombinator tools were used for TCR identification, UMI-based error correction and CDR3 extraction. Expanded TCRs were defined as those above a frequency of 2 per 1,000, corresponding to the top 1% of the tumor frequency distribution. Each repertoire was subsampled 100 times to 5,000 TCRs, after which Renyi diversity was computed with the R vegan package. CDR3 similarity networks were constructed using string-kernel similarity of amino acid triplets, with links drawn between CDR3s whose pairwise similarity was above 0.82. The public reads were reprocessed in TCRdb via fastp at Q25 and MiXCR, keeping in-frame beta chains. Rows are unified per CDR3 protein, each entry keeping the most common DNA and genes. In this record, the V and J calls reflect TCRdb's handling and not the investigators' own analysis. The sample has fewer than 40,000 distinct CDR3 sequences on record, around 7.2% of them singletons. The ten largest clonotypes hold approximately 30% of the sample.

The source was PBMCs, collected at surgery. Recombination connected TRBV20-1 to TRBJ1-5; TRBD1 lines up with 10 middle nucleotides. The TCR comes from a male donor with early-stage non-small cell lung cancer. DNA sequence: TGCAGTGCTGCCAACCGGGACAGGGGATATCAGCCCCAGCATTTT. Translated, this gives CSAANRDRGYQPQHF.